The present entry profiles one TCR beta chain with its context. TCRdb's copy holds only in-frame clones and misses some; the assay was immunoSEQ multiplex PCR. The sample lists about 140,000 clones, around 86% occurring once. Per germline, CDR1 MNHEY and CDR2 SMNVEV (reference sequence). CDR3 length equals 15 residues. J gave up 5 bases and V 5 bases, and 4 bases lay outside the gene matches. This sample was included in a study of blood T cell repertoires in COVID-19. The sequenced material came from PBMCs or T cells enriched from blood (not recorded which). The clonotype originates from a man aged 55 to 69 who had recovered from COVID-19. The V gene is TRBV27, the J gene TRBJ1-6; TRBD1 matches at 9 bases. The CDR3 loop reads CASSQRDRDNSPLHF. CDR3 bases: TGTGCCAGCAGTCAGAGGGACAGGGATAATTCACCCCTCCACTTT.